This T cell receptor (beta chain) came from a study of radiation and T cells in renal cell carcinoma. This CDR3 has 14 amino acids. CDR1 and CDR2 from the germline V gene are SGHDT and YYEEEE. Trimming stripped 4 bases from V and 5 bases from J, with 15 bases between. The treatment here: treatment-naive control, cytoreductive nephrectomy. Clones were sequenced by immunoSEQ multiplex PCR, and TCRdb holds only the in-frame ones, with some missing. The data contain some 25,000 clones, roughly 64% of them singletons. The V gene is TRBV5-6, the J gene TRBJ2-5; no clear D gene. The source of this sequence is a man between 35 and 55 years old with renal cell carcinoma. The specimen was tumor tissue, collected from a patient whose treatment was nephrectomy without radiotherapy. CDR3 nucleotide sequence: TGTGCCAGCAGCGAAAGTGGTTTGATGGAGACCCAGTACTTC. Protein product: CASSESGLMETQYF.